Below, one T cell receptor (beta chain) is given with its context. Its antigen is not identified. This entry comes from a study of cytomegalovirus exposure and HLA in healthy donors. The ends were cut back, 0 bases at V and 0 bases at J, with 10 bases in the middle. In germline, CDR1 is SGHNT, CDR2 YYREEE (reference sequence). The CDR3 contains 17 residues. A multiplex PCR was run with 60 Vbeta primers and 13 Jbeta primers. Under the authors' procedure: Tens of millions of unique TCR beta chains, some 9.9 million shared, were counted in a later analysis. The protocol was immunoSEQ multiplex PCR, while the TCRdb copy is restricted to in-frame clones and leaves out a portion. V, J and clone size are taken as reported in that table, and D and trimming were inferred from the DNA itself. This table has more than 95,000 clones, approximately 82% appearing once. Study results and caveats: Associated with cytomegalovirus, according to the listing, were around 160 TCR beta chains. Earlier analysis looked at TCR beta V segments, and most were productive about 87% or about 30% of the time. Roughly even sequencing depth across donors was the assumption behind the presence/absence analyses.

Sample: PBMCs. The V gene is TRBV5-4, the J gene TRBJ2-6; D is uncertain. This TCR was sampled from a man between 35 and 55 years old in good health and CMV-seropositive. The CDR3 DNA is TGTGCCAGCAGCTTGGCCCCCAGTCTCTCTGGGGCCAACGTCCTGACTTTC. It encodes CASSLAPSLSGANVLTF.